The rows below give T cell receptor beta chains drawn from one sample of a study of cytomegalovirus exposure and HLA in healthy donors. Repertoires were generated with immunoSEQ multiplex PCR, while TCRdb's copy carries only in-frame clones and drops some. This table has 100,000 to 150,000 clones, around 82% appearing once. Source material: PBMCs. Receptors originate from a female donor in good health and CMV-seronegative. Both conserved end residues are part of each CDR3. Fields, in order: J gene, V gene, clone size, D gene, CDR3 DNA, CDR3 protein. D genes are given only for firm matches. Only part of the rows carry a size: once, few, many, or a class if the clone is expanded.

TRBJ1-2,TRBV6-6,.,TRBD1,TGTGCCAGCAGTCCTAGGACAGGGGCGACCAATGGCTACACCTTC,CASSPRTGATNGYTF
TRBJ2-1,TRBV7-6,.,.,TGTGCCAGCAGCCGAGTGCTCGGGGAGGAGCAGTTCTTC,CASSRVLGEEQFF
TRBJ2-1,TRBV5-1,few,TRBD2,TGCGCCAGCAGCTTATTAGCGGGGGGGATAAACTACAATGAGCAGTTCTTC,CASSLLAGGINYNEQFF
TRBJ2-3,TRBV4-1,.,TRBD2,TGCGCCAGCAGCCAAGTTCCCTGGGCTAGCGGGAGTACAGATACGCAGTATTTT,CASSQVPWASGSTDTQYF
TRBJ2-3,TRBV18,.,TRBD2,TGTGCCAGCTCCCGAAAACTACTAGCGGGGGGCCCAGATACGCAGTATTTT,CASSRKLLAGGPDTQYF
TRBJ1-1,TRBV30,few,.,TGTGCCTGGAGTGTTGGACAGAACACTGAAGCTTTCTTT,CAWSVGQNTEAFF
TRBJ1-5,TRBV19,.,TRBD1,TGTGCCAGTAGTATGGAGACAGGGCTAAGCAATCAGCCCCAGCATTTT,CASSMETGLSNQPQHF
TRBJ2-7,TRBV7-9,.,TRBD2,TGTGCCAGCAGCTTAGACGCGACTAGCATTCACAACGAGCAGTACTTC,CASSLDATSIHNEQYF
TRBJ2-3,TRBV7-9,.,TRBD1,TGTGCCAGCAGTCCGGACAGGGGAGTAGGGGATACGCAGTATTTT,CASSPDRGVGDTQYF
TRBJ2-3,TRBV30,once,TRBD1,TGTGCCTGGGGGACAGGCACAGATACGCAGTATTTT,CAWGTGTDTQYF
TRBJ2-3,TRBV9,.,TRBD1,TGTGCCAGCAGCAAAGGGACAGAGATTCGGGATACGCAGTATTTT,CASSKGTEIRDTQYF
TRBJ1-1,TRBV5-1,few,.,TGCGCCAGCAGCTTGGAGGGGACTGGCACTGAAGCTTTCTTT,CASSLEGTGTEAFF
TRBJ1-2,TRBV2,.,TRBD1,TGTGCCAGCAGCCGACAGGGGGCCTCCTATGGCTACACCTTC,CASSRQGASYGYTF
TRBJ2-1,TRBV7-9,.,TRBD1,TGTGCCAGCAGCTCTTCGCGGGACAGGAGGTTCTTC,CASSSSRDRRFF
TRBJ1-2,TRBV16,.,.,TGTGCCAGCAGCCATCCCCAGTCGGGGTCGAGCTTCGGCTACACCTTC,CASSHPQSGSSFGYTF
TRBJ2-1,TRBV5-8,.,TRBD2,TGTGCCAGCAGCCGTTACCAGGGTCAGGGCGGGGGACACAATGAGCAGTTCTTC,CASSRYQGQGGGHNEQFF
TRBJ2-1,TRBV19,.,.,TGTGCCAGTAGTATATCCGGTATCTCCTACAATGAGCAGTTCTTC,CASSISGISYNEQFF
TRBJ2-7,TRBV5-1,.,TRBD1,TGCGCCAGCAGCAGGGGACAGGCGCCCTACGAGCAGTACTTC,CASSRGQAPYEQYF
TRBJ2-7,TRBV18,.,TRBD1,TGTGCCAGCTCACCGCGGAACCAGGGGGCGGCCTACGGCGAGCAGTACTTC,CASSPRNQGAAYGEQYF
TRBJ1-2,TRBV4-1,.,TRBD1,TGCGCCAGCAGCCAAGATTGGGACAGGGGGCTTTTAGGCTACACCTTC,CASSQDWDRGLLGYTF
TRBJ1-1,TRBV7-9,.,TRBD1,TGTGCCAGCAGCTCCAGCAGGGGGCGAACTGAAGCTTTCTTT,CASSSSRGRTEAFF
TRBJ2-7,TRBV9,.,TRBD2,TGTGCCAGCAGCCCCACTAGCGGGAGGGCCTACGAGCAGTACTTC,CASSPTSGRAYEQYF
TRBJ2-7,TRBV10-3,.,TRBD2,TGTGCCATCAGGGCTAGCGGGAGGGACGAGCAGTACTTC,CAIRASGRDEQYF
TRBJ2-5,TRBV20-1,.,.,TGCAGTGCGGACATCCAAGAGACCCAGTACTTC,CSADIQETQYF
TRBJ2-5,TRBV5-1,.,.,TGCGCCAGCAGCTTCGAGGAGACCCAGTACTTC,CASSFEETQYF
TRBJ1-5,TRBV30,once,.,TGTGCCTGGAGTGTGGGTCTTGCACGGGGCAATCAGCCCCAGCATTTT,CAWSVGLARGNQPQHF
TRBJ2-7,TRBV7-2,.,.,TGTGCCAGCAGCTTGCACCAGACCTACGAGCAGTACTTC,CASSLHQTYEQYF
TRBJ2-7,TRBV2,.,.,TGTGCCGGAGCGGTGACCTACGAGCAGTACTTC,CAGAVTYEQYF
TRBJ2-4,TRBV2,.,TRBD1,TGTGCCAGCAGCCCGACAGGGGGGGATAACATTCAGTACTTC,CASSPTGGDNIQYF
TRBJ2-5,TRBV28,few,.,TGTGCCAGCAGTGGGACTCCTCAGCGGGAGACCCAGTACTTC,CASSGTPQRETQYF
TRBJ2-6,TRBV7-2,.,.,TGTGCCAGCAGCTTAGGGTTCTCTGGGGCCAACGGCCTGACTTTC,CASSLGFSGANGLTF
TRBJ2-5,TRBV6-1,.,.,TGTGCCAGCAGTCAGGCAGGGCTTGGGACCCAGTACTTC,CASSQAGLGTQYF
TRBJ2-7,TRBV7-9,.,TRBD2,TGTGCCAGCAGCTTAGAGATAGCGGGCCACCAGCAGTACTTC,CASSLEIAGHQQYF
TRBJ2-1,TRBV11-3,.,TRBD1,TGTGCCAGCAGCTTTCGGACAGGGGGGTACAATGAGCAGTTCTTC,CASSFRTGGYNEQFF
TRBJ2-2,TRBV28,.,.,TGTGCCAGTCGCGGGGCCGGGGAGCTGTTTTTT,CASRGAGELFF
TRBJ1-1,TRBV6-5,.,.,TGTGCCAGCAGTTCCACGGGGGGTATGAACACTGAAGCTTTCTTT,CASSSTGGMNTEAFF
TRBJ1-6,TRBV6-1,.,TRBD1,TGTGCCAGCAGTGACAGGGGGTTCCCTGGGAGCTCCTATAATTCACCCCTCCACTTT,CASSDRGFPGSSYNSPLHF
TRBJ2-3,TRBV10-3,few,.,TGTGCGACGCGTTGGGGAGAGACAGATACGCAGTATTTT,CATRWGETDTQYF
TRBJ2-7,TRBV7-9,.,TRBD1,TGTGCCAGCAGCCTCGGGACAGGGATACACGAGCAGTACTTC,CASSLGTGIHEQYF
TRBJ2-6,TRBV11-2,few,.,TGTGCCAGCAGCCTCAGGGGAAGTGGGGCCAACGTCCTGACTTTC,CASSLRGSGANVLTF
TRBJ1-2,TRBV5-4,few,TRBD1,TGTGCCAGCAGCTTGCCTGGACAGGGGTTTTATGGCTACACCTTC,CASSLPGQGFYGYTF
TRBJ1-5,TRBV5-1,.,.,TGCGCCAGCAGCTTGGGTTTAGCCAGCAATCAGCCCCAGCATTTT,CASSLGLASNQPQHF
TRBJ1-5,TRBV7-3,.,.,TGTGCCAGCAGCCCAGCCCCGGGTGCGCCCCAGCATTTT,CASSPAPGAPQHF